The 13 T cell receptor beta chains in this list originate from one sample, sequenced in a study of technical replicates of blood from a few donors. Generated by immunoSEQ multiplex PCR, the TCRdb table keeps only in-frame clones and is missing some. The table includes approximately 50,000 clones, approximately 95% detected once. The sample consisted of T cells isolated from PBMCs. These receptors all stem from a human donor in good health.

The gene calls are TRBV29-1 and TRBJ2-7, with 9 positions matching TRBD1. The V gene end was trimmed by 6 bases and the J gene end by 6 bases; junction bases not matched to a gene: 30. CDR1 is SQVTM, CDR2 ANQGSEA, per germline. The CDR3 runs 20 residues. CDR3 loop: CSVLPAFRTGDLALSGEQYF. The CDR3 nucleotides are TGCAGCGTCCTGCCCGCCTTTAGGACAGGGGACCTGGCATTATCGGGCGAGCAGTACTTC.

This chain uses TRBV29-1 with TRBJ2-1; TRBD1 might be the D (6 bases). This CDR3 region has 11 residues. Germline V CDR1 and CDR2: SQVTM, ANQGSEA. Trimming cost V 7 bases and J 9 bases, with 13 bases left between them. CDR3 region: CSANRVVEQFF. The CDR3, as DNA: TGCAGCGCCAACAGGGTTGTTGAGCAGTTCTTC.

The chain links TRBV6-5 to TRBJ1-5, with D possibly being TRBD1 (6 bases). V was shortened by 7 bases and J by 4 bases, with 14 bases between the two germline ends. Germline CDR1 and CDR2: MNHEY and SVGAGI. There are 14 residues in the CDR3. In nucleotides, the CDR3 is TGTGCCAGCATTAGTACAGGGCAAAATCAGCCCCAGCATTTT. This translates into CASISTGQNQPQHF.

The V gene is TRBV7-9, the J gene TRBJ2-7, with TRBD1 matching 9 bases. V lost 6 bases to trimming and J lost 3 bases; unmatched junction nucleotides: 6. The CDR3 runs 14 residues. Per the germline V gene, CDR1 is SEHNR and CDR2 is FQNEAQ (reference sequence). The CDR3 loop reads CASSSGTGFYEQYF. The CDR3 nucleotides are TGTGCCAGCAGTTCCGGGACAGGGTTCTACGAGCAGTACTTC. Full variable domain (missing parts from reference TRBV7-9 and TRBJ2-7): DTGVSQNPRHKITKRGQNVTFRCDPISEHNRLYWYRQTLGQGPEFLTYFQNEAQLEKSRLLSDRFSAERPKGSFSTLEIQRTEQGDSAMYLCASSSGTGFYEQYFGPGTRLTVT.

The V and J genes are TRBV19 and TRBJ1-4; D unresolved. Per the germline V gene, CDR1 is LNHDA and CDR2 is SQIVND (reference sequence). The CDR3 spans 15 residues. The ends were cut back, 3 bases at V and 6 bases at J, with 14 bases in the middle. The CDR3 nucleotides read TGTGCCAGTAGTATGAAATTGCGCATGGATGAAAAACTGTTTTTT. Protein sequence: CASSMKLRMDEKLFF.

The genes are TRBV9 and TRBJ2-7; TRBD2 might be the D (6 bases). Trimming left V 3 bases short and J 2 bases short, with 15 bases between. The CDR3 consists of 15 residues. The germline V gene encodes CDR1 SGDLS and CDR2 YYNGEE. The DNA of the CDR3 is TGTGCCAGCAGCGAATCGGACTACCAGACCTACGAGCAGTACTTC. Its protein product is CASSESDYQTYEQYF.

The chain combines TRBV18 with TRBJ2-1; no reliable D call. The CDR3 has 15 residues. V lost 3 bases, J lost 0 bases, and 9 bases lay in between. The germline CDR1 and CDR2 sequences are KGHSH and LQKENI. CDR3: CASSPEAGSYNEQFF. CDR3 sequence (DNA): TGTGCCAGCTCACCTGAAGCAGGCTCCTACAATGAGCAGTTCTTC.

This chain joins TRBV6-5 and TRBJ2-1, with 11 bases fitting TRBD2. V shed 2 bases, J shed 8 bases, and the junction held 8 bases outside the gene matches. This CDR3 region has 16 residues. The germline V gene encodes CDR1 MNHEY and CDR2 SVGAGI. CDR3 DNA: TGTGCCAGCAGTTACCGAGGGACTAGCGGAGACGATGAGCAGTTCTTC. It yields the protein CASSYRGTSGDDEQFF.

V and J are TRBV7-9 and TRBJ1-1; TRBD1 might be the D (6 bases). Between the trimmed V and J ends, which lost 5 bases and 5 bases, there was a span of 12 bases. Germline V gives CDR1 SEHNR, CDR2 FQNEAQ (reference sequence). CDR3 length: 13 residues. The CDR3: CASSNTGLTEAFF. CDR3 DNA sequence: TGTGCCAGCAGCAACACAGGGCTGACTGAAGCTTTCTTT.

V usage is TRBV29-1 and J usage is TRBJ1-2, with 7 bases that match TRBD1. Germline V gene sequence: CDR1 SQVTM, CDR2 ANQGSEA. This CDR3 comprises 13 residues. V gave up 1 base and J gave up 8 bases; unmatched junction bases: 7. CDR3 bases: TGCAGCGTTGAAGGGGGACAGAGAGGAGGCTACACCTTC. Protein sequence: CSVEGGQRGGYTF.

The chain employs TRBV5-1 and TRBJ1-1; D remains unclear. CDR3 size: 14 residues. Per the germline V gene, CDR1 is SGHRS and CDR2 is YFSETQ. The germline V and J ends were trimmed by 0 bases and 6 bases, with 12 bases remaining between them. For the CDR3, the DNA is TGCGCCAGCAGCTTGGCAGGAGGGTCGGCTGAAGCTTTCTTT. As protein: CASSLAGGSAEAFF.

The chain is built from TRBV19 and TRBJ2-2; 12 bases are a match to TRBD1. V dropped 8 bases and J dropped 6; count of bases not matched to a gene: 4. This CDR3 is 14 amino acids long. Germline lookup yields CDR1 LNHDA and CDR2 SQIVND (reference sequence). The CDR3 loop reads CASSGQGAAGELFF. For the CDR3, the DNA is TGTGCCAGTTCGGGACAGGGGGCGGCCGGGGAGCTGTTTTTT. The full variable domain, completed using reference TRBV19 and TRBJ2-2, is DGGITQSPKYLFRKEGQNVTLSCEQNLNHDAMYWYRQDPGQGLRLIYYSQIVNDFQKGDIAEGYSVSREKKESFPLTVTSAQKNPTAFYLCASSGQGAAGELFFGEGSRLTVL.

The rearrangement joins TRBV27 to TRBJ2-7; TRBD1 matches 10 bases. The J segment lost 4 bases and the V segment lost 6 bases, leaving 3 bases of the junction unmatched. There are 13 residues in the CDR3. Germline V gene sequence: CDR1 MNHEY, CDR2 SMNVEV (reference sequence). The CDR3 sequence: CASRLDRGYEQYF. CDR3 bases: TGTGCCAGCAGATTGGACAGGGGGTACGAGCAGTACTTC.